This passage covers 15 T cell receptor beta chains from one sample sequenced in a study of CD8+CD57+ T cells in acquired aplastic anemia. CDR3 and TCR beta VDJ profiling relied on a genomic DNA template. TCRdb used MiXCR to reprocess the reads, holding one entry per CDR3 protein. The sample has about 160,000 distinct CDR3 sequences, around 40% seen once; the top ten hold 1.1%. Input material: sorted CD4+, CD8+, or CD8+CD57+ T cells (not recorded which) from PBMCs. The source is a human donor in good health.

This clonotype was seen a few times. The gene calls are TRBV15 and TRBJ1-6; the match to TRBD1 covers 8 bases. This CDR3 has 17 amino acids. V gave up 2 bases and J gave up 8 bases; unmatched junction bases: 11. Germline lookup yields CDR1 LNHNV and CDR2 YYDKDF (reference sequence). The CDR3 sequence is CATSRSKTGEGDSPLHF. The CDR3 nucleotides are TGTGCCACCAGCAGATCCAAGACAGGGGAAGGAGATTCACCCCTCCACTTT.

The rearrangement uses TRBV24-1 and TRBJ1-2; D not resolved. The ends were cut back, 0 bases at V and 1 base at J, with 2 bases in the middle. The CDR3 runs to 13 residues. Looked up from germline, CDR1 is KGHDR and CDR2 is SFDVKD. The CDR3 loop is CATSDLGNYGYTF. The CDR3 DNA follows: TGTGCCACCAGTGATTTGGGTAACTATGGCTACACCTTC.

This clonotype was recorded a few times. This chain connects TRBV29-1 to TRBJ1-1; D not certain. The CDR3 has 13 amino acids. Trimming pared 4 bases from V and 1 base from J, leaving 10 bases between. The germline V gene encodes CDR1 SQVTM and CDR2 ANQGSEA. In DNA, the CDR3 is TGCAGCGTTGCTTCGGCAGGGAACACTGAAGCTTTCTTT. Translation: CSVASAGNTEAFF.

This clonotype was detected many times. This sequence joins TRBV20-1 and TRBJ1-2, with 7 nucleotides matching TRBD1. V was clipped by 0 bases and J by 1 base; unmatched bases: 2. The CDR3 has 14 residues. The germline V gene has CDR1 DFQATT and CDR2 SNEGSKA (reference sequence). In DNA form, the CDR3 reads TGCAGTGCTAGAGAAGGGGGCCGTAACTATGGCTACACCTTC. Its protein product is CSAREGGRNYGYTF.

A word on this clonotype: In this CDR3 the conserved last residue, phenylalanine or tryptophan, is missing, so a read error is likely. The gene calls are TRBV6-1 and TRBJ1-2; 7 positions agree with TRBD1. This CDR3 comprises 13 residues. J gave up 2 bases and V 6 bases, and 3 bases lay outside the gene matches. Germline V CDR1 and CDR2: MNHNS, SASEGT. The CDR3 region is CASRDRQNYGYTC. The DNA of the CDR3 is TGTGCCAGCAGGGACAGGCAAAACTATGGCTACACCTGC.

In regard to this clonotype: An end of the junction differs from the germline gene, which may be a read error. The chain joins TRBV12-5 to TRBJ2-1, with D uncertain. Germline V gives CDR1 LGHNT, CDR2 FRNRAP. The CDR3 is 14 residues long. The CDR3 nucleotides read TGTGCTAGTGCCCCTCCGGGTGTCTACAATGAGCAGCTCTTC. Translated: CASAPPGVYNEQLF.

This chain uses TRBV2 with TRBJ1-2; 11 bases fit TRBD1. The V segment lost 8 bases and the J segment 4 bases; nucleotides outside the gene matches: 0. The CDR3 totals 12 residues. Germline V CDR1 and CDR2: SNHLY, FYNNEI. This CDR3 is CASGTGGYGYTF. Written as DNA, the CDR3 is TGTGCCAGCGGGACAGGGGGCTATGGCTACACCTTC.

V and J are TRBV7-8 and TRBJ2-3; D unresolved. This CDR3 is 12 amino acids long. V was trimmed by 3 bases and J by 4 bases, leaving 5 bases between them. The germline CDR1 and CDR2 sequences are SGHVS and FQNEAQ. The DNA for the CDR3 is TGTGCCAGCAGCTTTCCGCCAGATACGCAGTATTTT. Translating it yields CASSFPPDTQYF. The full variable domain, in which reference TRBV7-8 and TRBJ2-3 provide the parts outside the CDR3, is GAGVSQSPRYKVAKRGQDVALRCDPISGHVSLFWYQQALGQGPEFLTYFQNEAQLDKSGLPSDRFFAERPEGSVSTLKIQRTQQEDSAVYLCASSFPPDTQYFGPGTRLTVL.

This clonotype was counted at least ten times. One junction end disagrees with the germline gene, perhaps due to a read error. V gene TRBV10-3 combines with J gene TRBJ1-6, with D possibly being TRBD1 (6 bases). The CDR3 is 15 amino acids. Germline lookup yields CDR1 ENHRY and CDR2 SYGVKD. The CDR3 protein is CAIRSEGLGGSALHF. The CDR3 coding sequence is TGTGCCATCCGCTCCGAGGGGCTAGGGGGTTCAGCCCTCCACTTT.

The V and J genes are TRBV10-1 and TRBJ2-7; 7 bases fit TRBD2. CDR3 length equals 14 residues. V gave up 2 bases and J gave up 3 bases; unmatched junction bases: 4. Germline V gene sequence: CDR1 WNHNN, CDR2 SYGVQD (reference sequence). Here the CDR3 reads CASSEGAGSYEQYF. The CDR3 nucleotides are TGCGCCAGCAGTGAGGGAGCGGGGAGCTACGAGCAGTACTTC.

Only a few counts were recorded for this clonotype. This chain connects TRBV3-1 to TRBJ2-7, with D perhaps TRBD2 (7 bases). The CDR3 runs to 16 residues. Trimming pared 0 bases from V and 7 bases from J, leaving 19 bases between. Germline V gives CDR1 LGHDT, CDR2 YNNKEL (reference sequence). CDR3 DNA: TGTGCCAGCAGCCAAGATGGATTGGGGGGGGCCCGGGAGCAGTACTTC. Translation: CASSQDGLGGAREQYF.

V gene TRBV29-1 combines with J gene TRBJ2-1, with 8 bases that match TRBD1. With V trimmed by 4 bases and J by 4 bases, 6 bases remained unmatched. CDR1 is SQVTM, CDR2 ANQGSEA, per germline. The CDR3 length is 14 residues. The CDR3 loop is CSVVDREAYNEQFF. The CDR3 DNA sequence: TGCAGCGTTGTGGACAGGGAGGCATACAATGAGCAGTTCTTC.

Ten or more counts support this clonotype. The CDR3: CASSFRTSGVNEQYF. For the CDR3, the DNA is TGTGCCAGCAGCTTCCGAACTAGCGGGGTCAACGAGCAGTACTTC. The chain recombines TRBV5-6 with TRBJ2-7, with 10 bases that match TRBD2. This CDR3 is built from 15 residues. The V gene's germline CDR1 is SGHDT and CDR2 YYEEEE. V was clipped by 2 bases and J by 5 bases; unmatched bases: 7.

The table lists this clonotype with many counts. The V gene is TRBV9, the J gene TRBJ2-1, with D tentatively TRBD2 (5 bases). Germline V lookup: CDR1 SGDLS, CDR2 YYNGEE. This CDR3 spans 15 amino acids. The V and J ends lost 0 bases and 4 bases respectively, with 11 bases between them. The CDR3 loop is CASSVAGWEYNEQFF. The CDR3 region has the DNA TGTGCCAGCAGCGTAGCGGGGTGGGAATACAATGAGCAGTTCTTC.

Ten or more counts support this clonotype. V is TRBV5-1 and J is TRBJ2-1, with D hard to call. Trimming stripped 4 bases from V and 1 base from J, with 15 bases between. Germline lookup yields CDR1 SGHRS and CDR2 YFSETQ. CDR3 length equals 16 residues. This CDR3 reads CASSQYSTPSYNEQFF. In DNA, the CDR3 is TGCGCCAGCAGCCAATACTCGACCCCTTCCTACAATGAGCAGTTCTTC.